This T cell receptor beta chain comes out of a study of CXCR3-negative and CXCR3-positive naive CD8 T cells. Study-level findings and limits: Greater hydrophobicity was found in TRB CDR3s of CXCR3-positive naive cells than of CXCR3-negative naive cells.

Cells that were CD45RO-CCR7+CD27+CD95- constituted naive CD8+ T cells. For this clonotype: Its antigen is not known.

In preparing the TRB cDNA libraries, 5' RACE with UMI labels was used. From the 5' RACE reads, TCRdb lists one entry per CDR3 protein and no DNA. The sample holds 60,000 to 70,000 distinct CDR3 sequences. Sequenced sample: naive CXCR3+ CD8+ T cells from blood. Subset described: CD45RO-CCR7+CD27+CD95- naive CD8+ T cells expressing CXCR3 (TNR3+). The receptor was derived from a human donor in good health. Some clones in this sample may be carry-over from other donors' samples.

The CDR3 protein is CASSEEERGQETQYF. The chain couples TRBV25-1 to TRBJ2-5. Germline values: CDR1 MGHDK, CDR2 SYGVNS. This CDR3 has 15 amino acids.